This T cell receptor (beta chain) came from a study of blood T cell repertoires in COVID-19. Per the authors' pipeline: It was from reference gene primer amplification that nucleated cell counts were estimated. Repertoires were generated with immunoSEQ multiplex PCR, while TCRdb's copy carries only in-frame clones and drops some. That table furnishes V, J and clone size, whereas the DNA furnished D and trimming. This sample has 330,000 or so clones; about 87% occur once, and the top ten carry more than 7.5%. CDR3 length equals 17 residues. The ends were cut back, 1 base at V and 5 bases at J, with 20 bases in the middle. Germline lookup yields CDR1 LNHNV and CDR2 YYDKDF (reference sequence).

The sequence was obtained from a man under 40 with COVID-19, enrolled during active disease. Sequenced sample: peripheral blood. This chain links TRBV15 with TRBJ2-5, with TRBD1 as a possible D gene (5 bases). This CDR3 is CATSRVEQAGLGETQYF. For the CDR3, the DNA is TGTGCCACCAGCAGAGTAGAACAGGCTGGCTTAGGGGAGACCCAGTACTTC.